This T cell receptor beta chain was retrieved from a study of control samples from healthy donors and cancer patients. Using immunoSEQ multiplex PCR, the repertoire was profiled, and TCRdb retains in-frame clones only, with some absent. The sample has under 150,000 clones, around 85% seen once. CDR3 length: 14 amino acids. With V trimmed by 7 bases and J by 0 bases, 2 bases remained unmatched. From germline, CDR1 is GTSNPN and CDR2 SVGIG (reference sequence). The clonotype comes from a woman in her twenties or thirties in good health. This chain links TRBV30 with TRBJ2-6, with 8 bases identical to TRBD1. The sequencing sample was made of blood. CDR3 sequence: CASGQGSGANVLTF. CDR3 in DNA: TGTGCCTCCGGACAGGGCTCTGGGGCCAACGTCCTGACTTTC.